The clone carrying this T cell receptor beta chain was seen more than once but under ten times. These data belong to a study of T cells in Graves' hyperthyroidism and ophthalmopathy. Study-level information: The authors collected peripheral blood at initial diagnosis, before any treatment.

The germline CDR1 and CDR2 sequences are KGHDR and SFDVKD. V was shortened by 3 bases and J by 9 bases, with 26 bases between the two germline ends. This CDR3 is built from 18 residues. Amplified regions were TCR beta CDR3 sequences from RNA transcripts. Researchers ran a first-round RT-PCR on the TCR CDR3 using the HTBI primer set. TCRdb recomputed calls from the multiplex PCR reads with MiXCR, one row per CDR3 protein. The sample holds around 560,000 distinct CDR3 sequences, around 17% seen once. Absent ophthalmopathy progression within 18 months defined stable Graves' hyperthyroidism. Based on clinical symptoms, serum thyroxine and TRAb, thyroid ultrasound and orbital computed tomography, diagnoses were reached. The PBMCs had their origin in around 9.1 ml of fresh peripheral blood.

This sequence joins TRBV24-1 and TRBJ2-1, with D possibly TRBD2 on 5 matching bases. The clonotype comes from a woman aged 18-35 years with Graves' hyperthyroidism. Sequenced input: blood. In nucleotides, the CDR3 is TGTGCCACCAGTGATCCGAAGGGCGTTCCGGGCCTAGAGGGTGAGCAGTTCTTC. Translating it yields CATSDPKGVPGLEGEQFF.